This paragraph covers one TCR beta chain sequence. Its specific antigen is unknown. Base quality data are lacking; no much larger clone is found one base away. TCR beta chain repertoires were profiled by survey-level sequencing on the immunoSEQ platform. Turning to the authors' computational methods: Repertoire diversity was quantified by the inverse Simpson index, and CDR3 amino acid length spectratypes and V-J pairing frequencies were compared. Clonotypes specific to SARS-CoV-2, CMV, influenza A and EBV were annotated by matching TCR beta CDR3 sequences against VDJdb. TCRdb mirrors the immuneACCESS table, restricted to in-frame sequences. Some clones are absent from its copies; in checked studies, under half trace to an unresolved V gene, and the reason for the others is unknown. That table is the source of V, J and clone size, and D and trimming were worked out from the DNA. The sample has tens of thousands of clones on record, approximately 92% of them singletons. Clones ranked in the top ten supply around 4.5% of the sample.

This sample stems from a study (dated by TCRdb to between 2021 and 2022). Summary of the overall study and its limitations: According to the authors, more investigation is needed, including longitudinal sampling and evaluation of a control group.

CDR3 length: 13 amino acids, cysteine to phenylalanine. Only the CDR3 DNA stays, 39 bases, in frame from base 1. V drops 3 bases and J drops 2 bases, leaving 6 bases in between. PBMCs were isolated from peripheral blood, and TCR beta sequencing was performed on genomic DNA from unsorted PBMCs. Sequenced sample: PBMCs. The V gene is TRBV12-3 or TRBV12-4 and the J gene is TRBJ2-3; the D segment cannot be called with confidence. The TCR sequence derives from a man aged 40-55 years with rheumatoid arthritis. The DNA sequence reads TGTGCCAGCAGTTTGTTGACCACAGATACGCAGTATTTT. Translated, it gives CASSLLTTDTQYF.